The 32 T cell receptor beta chains presented below share a single source sample, sequenced in a study of cytomegalovirus exposure and HLA in healthy donors. PCR employed 60 Vbeta and 13 Jbeta primers. Produced via immunoSEQ multiplex PCR; TCRdb's table is partial and in-frame only. The sample yields 80,000 to 100,000 clones, approximately 71% seen once. The sample consisted of PBMCs. Receptors were obtained from a woman between 18 and 30 years old in good health and CMV-seropositive.

The table lists this clone with a count of one. The chain employs TRBV15 and TRBJ1-5; 8 bases match TRBD1. The CDR3 runs to 15 residues. V dropped 2 bases and J dropped 5; count of bases not matched to a gene: 5. Germline V gene lookup returns CDR1 LNHNV and CDR2 YYDKDF (reference sequence). The CDR3 reads CATSRRDRNDQPQHF. In DNA form, the CDR3 reads TGTGCCACCAGCAGACGGGACAGGAATGATCAGCCCCAGCATTTT.

The table lists this clone with a few counts. The chain is built from TRBV28 and TRBJ2-3; 8 bases are a match to TRBD2. The CDR3 has 14 amino acids. In germline, CDR1 is MDHEN, CDR2 SYDVKM. V lost 6 bases, J lost 5 bases, and 7 bases stayed unmatched. CDR3 bases: TGTGCCAGCAGCCCGAGCGGGAGTTTAGATACGCAGTATTTT. Encoded protein: CASSPSGSLDTQYF.

The chain uses TRBV7-9 and TRBJ1-2; possibly TRBD1 for D (5 bases). Germline loops: CDR1 SEHNR, CDR2 FQNEAQ (reference sequence). The V gene lost 2 bases and the J gene lost 8 bases, with 15 bases spanning the gap. The CDR3 has 14 residues. This chain's CDR3 is CASSLLGQGFGYTF. The CDR3 DNA is TGTGCCAGCAGCTTATTGGGTCAGGGTTTCGGCTACACCTTC. Complete variable domain (other parts from reference TRBV7-9 and TRBJ1-2): DTGVSQNPRHKITKRGQNVTFRCDPISEHNRLYWYRQTLGQGPEFLTYFQNEAQLEKSRLLSDRFSAERPKGSFSTLEIQRTEQGDSAMYLCASSLLGQGFGYTFGSGTRLTVV.

This sequence joins TRBV5-1 and TRBJ1-4, with 7 bases fitting TRBD1. The CDR3 totals 14 residues. Per the germline V gene, CDR1 is SGHRS and CDR2 is YFSETQ. With V trimmed by 7 bases and J by 5 bases, 8 bases remained unmatched. The CDR3 sequence is CASAVTGTNEKLFF. The CDR3 region has the DNA TGCGCCAGCGCGGTGACAGGGACAAATGAAAAACTGTTTTTT.

The table lists this clone with a few counts. The same CDR3 is also encoded by other DNA sequences in this sample. This sequence joins TRBV7-3 and TRBJ1-1, with D possibly TRBD1 on 5 matching bases. Trimming took off 5 bases at V and 0 bases at J, with 7 bases between the two ends. The CDR3 loop spans 13 amino acids. Per germline, CDR1 SGHTA and CDR2 FQGTGA. The CDR3 DNA sequence: TGTGCCAGCAGCCTACAGGTGAACACTGAAGCTTTCTTT. It specifies CASSLQVNTEAFF. Full variable domain (missing parts from reference TRBV7-3 and TRBJ1-1): GAGVSQTPSNKVTEKGKYVELRCDPISGHTALYWYRQSLGQGPEFLIYFQGTGAADDSGLPNDRFFAVRPEGSVSTLKIQRTERGDSAVYLCASSLQVNTEAFFGQGTRLTVV.

The V and J genes are TRBV6-6 and TRBJ1-2; D may be TRBD1 (6 bases). This CDR3 has 15 residues. From germline, CDR1 is MNHNY and CDR2 SVGAGI (reference sequence). Trimming left V 6 bases short and J 0 bases short, with 14 bases between. The CDR3 sequence is CASSVTGHANYGYTF. The CDR3 bases are TGTGCCAGCAGCGTAACAGGGCATGCTAACTATGGCTACACCTTC.

V and J are TRBV28 and TRBJ1-5; no definite D call. The V gene lost 5 bases and the J gene lost 4 bases, with 21 bases spanning the gap. The CDR3 loop spans 17 amino acids. Germline CDR1 and CDR2: MDHEN and SYDVKM. CDR3 loop: CASSAAGAASPNQPQHF. CDR3 DNA sequence: TGTGCCAGCAGTGCGGCGGGTGCTGCCTCACCTAATCAGCCCCAGCATTTT.

The chain combines TRBV4-1 with TRBJ2-5; 7 positions match TRBD2. The J call is doubtful: the DNA matches TRBJ2-7 better. In germline, CDR1 is MGHRA, CDR2 YSYEKL. This CDR3 region has 15 residues. The CDR3 is CASSPTGLADYEQYF. For the CDR3, the DNA is TGCGCCAGCAGCCCGACCGGGCTAGCGGACTACGAGCAGTACTTC.

The rearrangement links TRBV18 to TRBJ2-1; TRBD1 might be the D (6 bases). Trimming cost V 6 bases and J 8 bases, with 17 bases left between them. The CDR3 sequence is 14 residues long. In germline, CDR1 is KGHSH, CDR2 LQKENI. CDR3 residues: CASSPGTPIHEQFF. CDR3 coding DNA: TGTGCCAGCTCCCCCGGGACACCCATCCATGAGCAGTTCTTC.

This chain connects TRBV28 to TRBJ2-5; 7 bases are a match to TRBD2. The CDR3 consists of 15 residues. CDR1 MDHEN and CDR2 SYDVKM come from the germline V gene. Trimming took 2 bases from V and 2 from J; bases not matched to a gene: 5. The CDR3 loop is CASSLKPSGQETQYF. As DNA, the CDR3 is TGTGCCAGCAGTTTAAAACCTAGCGGTCAAGAGACCCAGTACTTC.

The V gene is TRBV19, the J gene TRBJ2-3, with 8 bases aligning to TRBD1. The V segment lost 1 base and the J segment 1 base; nucleotides outside the gene matches: 1. Germline V gives CDR1 LNHDA, CDR2 SQIVND (reference sequence). The CDR3 is 15 residues long. The CDR3 loop reads CASSIGGQGTDTQYF. In DNA form, the CDR3 reads TGTGCCAGTAGTATAGGGGGACAGGGCACAGATACGCAGTATTTT.

About this clone: Within the sample, other DNA sequences also encode this same CDR3. The chain recombines TRBV9 with TRBJ2-1; 8 bases are shared with TRBD2. Germline V gene sequence: CDR1 SGDLS, CDR2 YYNGEE. The J segment lost 4 bases and the V segment lost 0 bases, leaving 3 bases of the junction unmatched. This CDR3 comprises 15 residues. CDR3 sequence: CASSVGTSGYNEQFF. The CDR3 bases are TGTGCCAGCAGCGTAGGAACTAGCGGTTACAATGAGCAGTTCTTC.

The J gene is TRBJ2-3, the V gene TRBV9; D may be TRBD2 (6 bases). V was cut by 2 bases and J by 1 base, with 11 bases left in between. CDR1 and CDR2 (germline): SGDLS, YYNGEE. This CDR3 spans 15 amino acids. CDR3 protein: CASSVESGGTDTQYF. The DNA of the CDR3 is TGTGCCAGCAGCGTTGAATCGGGGGGCACAGATACGCAGTATTTT.

The rearrangement uses TRBV2 and TRBJ2-5; TRBD2 matches at 15 bases. The J segment lost 5 bases and the V segment lost 7 bases, leaving 5 bases of the junction unmatched. This CDR3 is built from 15 residues. The germline V gene encodes CDR1 SNHLY and CDR2 FYNNEI. CDR3 DNA sequence: TGTGCCAGCAAATCGGGGACTAGCGGGAGGGAGACCCAGTACTTC. This translates into CASKSGTSGRETQYF. The full variable domain, completed using reference TRBV2 and TRBJ2-5, is EPEVTQTPSHQVTQMGQEVILRCVPISNHLYFYWYRQILGQKVEFLVSFYNNEISEKSEIFDDQFSVERPDGSNFTLKIRSTKLEDSAMYFCASKSGTSGRETQYFGPGTRLLVL.

The genes are TRBV6-1 and TRBJ2-5; tentative D call: TRBD1 (5 bases). Germline CDR1 reads MNHNS; CDR2 reads SASEGT. With 1 base removed from V and 8 bases from J, the gap between germline ends came to 11 bases. The CDR3 length is 13 residues. The CDR3 here is CASSEEDRTTQYF. In DNA, the CDR3 is TGTGCCAGCAGTGAAGAAGACAGAACAACCCAGTACTTC.

On this clone: An end of the junction does not agree with germline; a read error may underlie this. The chain is built from TRBV5-5 and TRBJ2-2; 8 bases agree with TRBD1. The CDR3 is 17 amino acids. Per germline, CDR1 SGHKS and CDR2 YYEKEE (reference sequence). As DNA, the CDR3 is TGCGCCAGCAGCCAAGATGGCAGGGGGCATTTTACCGGGGAGCTGTTTTTT. Its protein product is CASSQDGRGHFTGELFF.

The rearrangement uses TRBV9 and TRBJ2-1; TRBD1 might be the D (5 bases). The CDR3 sequence is 16 residues long. Germline-derived CDR1 and CDR2 are SGDLS and YYNGEE. The ends were cut back, 5 bases at V and 0 bases at J, with 15 bases in the middle. The CDR3: CASSGPRASSYNEQFF. CDR3 DNA sequence: TGTGCCAGCAGTGGTCCCAGGGCTAGCTCCTACAATGAGCAGTTCTTC.

The chain combines TRBV28 with TRBJ2-3; 10 bases match TRBD1. J gave up 4 bases and V 4 bases, and 8 bases lay outside the gene matches. This CDR3 has 16 amino acids. CDR1 and CDR2 (germline): MDHEN, SYDVKM. CDR3 loop: CASSSPGQGKADTQYF. The CDR3 nucleotides are TGTGCCAGCAGTTCCCCGGGACAGGGGAAGGCAGATACGCAGTATTTT.

V and J are TRBV9 and TRBJ2-7; TRBD2 might be the D (5 bases). The germline V gene has CDR1 SGDLS and CDR2 YYNGEE. Deletions cut 4 bases from V and 1 base from J, with 15 bases between. The CDR3 spans 15 residues. The CDR3 DNA follows: TGTGCCAGCAGCCCCAGTACTAGTCGTTCCTACGAGCAGTACTTC. It is translated as CASSPSTSRSYEQYF.

This clone occurred a few times. J is TRBJ2-3 and V is TRBV11-2, with 10 bases matching TRBD1. The length of the CDR3 is 14 residues. Germline values: CDR1 SGHAT, CDR2 FQNNGV. With 7 bases clipped from V and 5 bases from J, the junction kept 6 bases outside the gene matches. The CDR3 is CASIDRGRGDTQYF. The DNA of the CDR3 is TGTGCCAGCATCGACAGGGGGCGAGGAGATACGCAGTATTTT.

The V gene is TRBV21-1, the J gene TRBJ1-3; TRBD1 reflects the table's D call only, with no check against the DNA. TRBV21-1 is classified as a pseudogene. The CDR3 length is 14 residues. CDR3 protein: CASSKGGWGRGKYF. CDR3 nucleotides: TGTGCCAGCAGCAAAGGGGGTTGGGGGCGAGGTAAATATTTT.

V and J are TRBV5-1 and TRBJ1-1; D is unresolved. The germline gives CDR1 SGHRS, CDR2 YFSETQ. This CDR3 has 14 amino acids. Trimming took off 0 bases at V and 1 base at J, with 7 bases between the two ends. CDR3 nucleotide sequence: TGCGCCAGCAGCTTGGACGCGGCGAACACTGAAGCTTTCTTT. The encoded protein is CASSLDAANTEAFF.

The V and J genes are TRBV2 and TRBJ2-2, with D tentatively TRBD1 (5 bases). The germline V gene has CDR1 SNHLY and CDR2 FYNNEI. The CDR3 runs 13 residues. Trimming cost V 7 bases and J 5 bases, with 11 bases left between them. DNA for the CDR3: TGTGCCAGCACCCCCTCAGGGACCGGGGAGCTGTTTTTT. It translates to CASTPSGTGELFF.

The J gene is TRBJ1-4, the V gene TRBV15, with D maybe TRBD1 (5 bases). CDR1 LNHNV and CDR2 YYDKDF come from the germline V gene (reference sequence). The ends were cut back, 3 bases at V and 10 bases at J, with 15 bases in the middle. This CDR3 has 14 amino acids. The CDR3 sequence is CATSSETARGKLFF. In nucleotides, the CDR3 is TGTGCCACCAGCAGTGAGACAGCTAGGGGAAAACTGTTTTTT.

V and J are TRBV2 and TRBJ1-4; TRBD1 matches at 7 bases. The germline gives CDR1 SNHLY, CDR2 FYNNEI. The ends lost 6 bases at V and 7 bases at J; junction bases unmatched: 14. The CDR3 has 16 amino acids. The CDR3 bases are TGTGCCAGCAGACCCGGTAGGGGGCGAAGAGTTGAAAAACTGTTTTTT. It translates to CASRPGRGRRVEKLFF.

The chain joins TRBV12-5 to TRBJ2-2; D might be TRBD1 (6 bases). CDR3 length equals 17 residues. The V gene's germline CDR1 is LGHNT and CDR2 FRNRAP. The V gene lost 0 bases and the J gene lost 6 bases, with 17 bases spanning the gap. The DNA for the CDR3 is TGTGCTAGTGGTTTGGTCTTAACAGGGCGGTTAGCCGGGGAGCTGTTTTTT. Protein sequence: CASGLVLTGRLAGELFF.

CDR3 nucleotide sequence: TGTGCCAGCAGTTACACTAGTGAAGCTTTCTTT. This gives the protein CASSYTSEAFF. V usage is TRBV6-1 and J usage is TRBJ1-1, with unresolved D. This CDR3 is 11 amino acids long. Germline CDR1 and CDR2: MNHNS and SASEGT. V lost 5 bases to trimming and J lost 7 bases, with 8 bases between them.

The chain joins TRBV5-1 to TRBJ2-5, with D possibly matching TRBD2 (7 bases). In germline, CDR1 is SGHRS, CDR2 YFSETQ. The CDR3 consists of 15 residues. Trimming pared 2 bases from V and 3 bases from J, leaving 14 bases between. CDR3 sequence (DNA): TGCGCCAGCAGCTTTTCGGGGGGCGCCGAAGAGACCCAGTACTTC. The encoded protein is CASSFSGGAEETQYF.

This clone was recorded a few times. The chain uses TRBV7-9 and TRBJ1-4, with 10 bases aligning to TRBD1. CDR3 length: 16 amino acids. Losses at the gene ends were 5 bases for V and 7 bases for J; bases not matched to a gene: 10. Germline CDR1 reads SEHNR; CDR2 reads FQNEAQ (reference sequence). In DNA form, the CDR3 reads TGTGCCAGCAGCATAGGGGACAGGGGCGTGGGTGAAAAACTGTTTTTT. Amino acid sequence: CASSIGDRGVGEKLFF.

This clone was detected once. CDR3 nucleotide sequence: TGTGCCAGCAGCCCGTCTTTGGGGAGGGGCACTGAAGCTTTCTTT. It yields the protein CASSPSLGRGTEAFF. V and J are TRBV2 and TRBJ1-1; TRBD1 might be the D (5 bases). The CDR3 loop spans 15 amino acids. V gave up 6 bases and J gave up 4 bases, with 18 bases separating them. Germline CDR1 is SNHLY and CDR2 is FYNNEI.

Only a few counts were recorded for this clone. This chain uses TRBV5-8 with TRBJ2-1, with TRBD1 identical over 7 bases. The CDR3 is 15 residues long. V lost 3 bases and J lost 0; bases outside the gene matches: 3. CDR1 and CDR2 (germline): SGHTS, YDEGEE. CDR3 coding DNA: TGTGCCAGCAGCTCCAGGGGGAGCTCCTACAATGAGCAGTTCTTC. It yields the protein CASSSRGSSYNEQFF.

This clone was seen more than once but under ten times. This chain links TRBV7-9 with TRBJ2-1, with 7 bases lining up with TRBD2. The germline gives CDR1 SEHNR, CDR2 FQNEAQ (reference sequence). The CDR3 covers 16 residues. The V gene end was trimmed by 5 bases and the J gene end by 3 bases; junction bases not matched to a gene: 10. The CDR3 sequence: CASSNRLAGDYNEQFF. The CDR3 DNA is TGTGCCAGCAGCAACCGACTAGCTGGGGACTACAATGAGCAGTTCTTC.